A single T cell receptor beta chain is shown here with its context. Its antigen is unknown. This entry comes from a study of cytomegalovirus exposure and HLA in healthy donors. Whole-study results and caveats: Associated with cytomegalovirus, according to the listing, were 150 to 200 TCR beta chains. Among CMV-associated TCR beta chains, most appeared HLA-restricted in a later analysis. Immune exposure was documented only through CMV serostatus.

The V gene lost 3 bases and the J gene lost 0 bases, with 18 bases spanning the gap. CDR1 is KGHSH, CDR2 LQKENI, per germline. CDR3 size: 18 residues. Vbeta (60) and Jbeta (13) primers were used in the PCR. The data were produced by immunoSEQ multiplex PCR, yet TCRdb's version contains in-frame clones alone and is incomplete. The sample lists 150,000 to 200,000 clones, roughly 75% occurring once. Sequenced input: PBMCs. The source of this sequence is a woman aged 40 to 50 in good health and CMV-seropositive. This chain uses TRBV18 with TRBJ1-5, with D perhaps TRBD1 (5 bases). The CDR3 here is CASSPSGTNFYSNQPQHF. As DNA, the CDR3 is TGTGCCAGCTCACCCTCAGGGACTAACTTTTATAGCAATCAGCCCCAGCATTTT.